This T cell receptor beta chain was sequenced during a study of shared clonotypes between healthy human individuals. About this clone: Antigen specificity is unknown.

V lost 2 bases to trimming and J lost 7 bases; unmatched junction nucleotides: 8. The CDR3 is made up of 15 amino acids. Germline CDR1 and CDR2: MNHNY and SVGAGI (reference sequence). Genomic DNA of every subset was divided equally among multiple immunoSEQ plates. The method was immunoSEQ multiplex PCR; TCRdb's version includes in-frame clones alone and lacks a portion of them. The sample carries around 1.9 million clones, 85% to 95% recorded once. Naive CD8 cells comprised CD45RO-negative, CCR7-positively selected cells, excluding terminally differentiated effector memory CD45RA+ cells. Findings and limits, study-wide: Relative to their counterparts shared across all four donors, non-shared clonotypes exhibited diminished generation probabilities. Among the subsets, naive ones generally showed larger estimated richness than memory ones.

The chain recombines TRBV6-6 with TRBJ1-5, with 7 bases identical to TRBD1. What was sequenced was naive CD8+ T cells from PBMCs. The clonotype originates from a man younger than 35 in good health. Some clones in this sample may be carry-over from other donors' samples. As DNA, the CDR3 is TGTGCCAGCAGTTACGACAGGGCAGTGGACCAGCCCCAGCATTTT. It codes for CASSYDRAVDQPQHF.